The 26 T cell receptor beta chains given below trace back to one sample, sequenced in a study of blood T cells in healthy people across ages. Alongside a J-beta primer mix, a sample-barcoded 5' primer served in a second PCR lasting about 6 to 12 cycles. MiXCR was run by TCRdb on the 5' RACE reads, yielding one entry per CDR3 protein. The sample includes 1,800,000 or so distinct CDR3 sequences, roughly two fifths of them seen just once. The material sequenced was blood. Receptors were obtained from a human donor in good health.

The chain couples TRBV24-1 to TRBJ1-5, with unresolved D. This CDR3 comprises 14 residues. Looked up from germline, CDR1 is KGHDR and CDR2 is SFDVKD. The V end lost 5 bases, the J end lost 0 bases, and 7 bases lay between the germline ends. The DNA of the CDR3 is TGTGCCACCAGTGTCGGGGTTAGCAATCAGCCCCAGCATTTT. Amino acid sequence: CATSVGVSNQPQHF.

The chain recombines TRBV28 with TRBJ1-2; tentatively, D is TRBD1 (5 bases). Trimming shortened V by 7 bases and J by 4 bases, and 13 bases separated the two germline ends. CDR3 length equals 13 residues. Germline V gives CDR1 MDHEN, CDR2 SYDVKM. The CDR3 loop reads CASMPGQLYGYTF. In DNA form, the CDR3 reads TGTGCCAGCATGCCCGGACAACTCTATGGCTACACCTTC.

The J gene is TRBJ2-5, the V gene TRBV5-1, with 9 bases aligning to TRBD1. TRBJ2-7 matches the DNA end more closely, so the J call is doubtful. The CDR3 has 15 residues. Germline V CDR1 and CDR2: SGHRS, YFSETQ. CDR3 loop: CASSAGTGRAREQYF. The CDR3 region has the DNA TGCGCCAGCAGCGCTGGGACAGGGAGGGCGCGCGAGCAGTACTTC.

This rearrangement joins TRBV2 to TRBJ1-5; 10 bases line up with TRBD1. Germline CDR1 reads SNHLY; CDR2 reads FYNNEI. V trimming: 6 bases; J trimming: 2 bases; junction bases outside the gene matches: 7. The CDR3 spans 16 residues. The CDR3 bases are TGTGCCAGCAGCGACACGGGGACAGGGGGCAATCAGCCCCAGCATTTT. This codes for CASSDTGTGGNQPQHF.

The chain uses TRBV27 and TRBJ2-3; possible D gene TRBD2, 6 bases. CDR1 MNHEY and CDR2 SMNVEV come from the germline V gene (reference sequence). This CDR3 has 13 residues. Trimming removed 5 bases at V and 2 bases at J, with 8 bases between. CDR3 nucleotides: TGTGCCAGCAGTCGGGAGTACACAGATACGCAGTATTTT. This encodes CASSREYTDTQYF.

CDR3: CASSLQRGRRMNTEAFF. For the CDR3, the DNA is TGTGCCAGCAGCCTGCAACGGGGCAGAAGGATGAACACTGAAGCTTTCTTT. This chain joins TRBV3-1 and TRBJ1-1; TRBD1 might be the D (5 bases). Germline-derived CDR1 and CDR2 are LGHDT and YNNKEL (reference sequence). V was clipped by 4 bases and J by 0 bases, with 18 bases between them. CDR3 length: 17 amino acids.

The V call is TRBV6-6, the J call TRBJ2-7; possibly TRBD1 or TRBD2 for D (6 bases each). With 2 bases removed from V and 2 bases from J, the gap between germline ends came to 10 bases. Germline V gene data show CDR1 as MNHNY and CDR2 as SVGAGI (reference sequence). CDR3 length: 14 residues. This CDR3 reads CASSYHGGTYEQYF. The CDR3 coding sequence is TGTGCCAGCAGTTACCACGGGGGCACCTACGAGCAGTACTTC.

This clonotype was counted only a few times. The chain carries TRBV24-1 and TRBJ2-5; D is undetermined. CDR3 length equals 14 residues. The V end lost 0 bases, the J end lost 1 base, and 5 bases lay between the germline ends. The germline V gene encodes CDR1 KGHDR and CDR2 SFDVKD. CDR3 bases: TGTGCCACCAGTGATTTGACAGTCCAAGAGACCCAGTACTTC. Its translation is CATSDLTVQETQYF.

This clonotype was seen repeatedly, ten times or more. CDR3 sequence (DNA): TGTGCCAGCAGCTTGAGGGGCTGGGACGAGACCCAGTACTTC. Its protein is CASSLRGWDETQYF. The chain links TRBV7-2 to TRBJ2-5; D assignment may be TRBD1 or TRBD2 (5 bases each). The CDR3 has 14 residues. Germline V gene lookup returns CDR1 SGHTA and CDR2 FQGNSA. The V end was cut by 3 bases, the J end by 5 bases, with 13 bases between. The full variable domain, completed using reference TRBV7-2 and TRBJ2-5, is GAGVSQSPSNKVTEKGKDVELRCDPISGHTALYWYRQSLGQGLEFLIYFQGNSAPDKSGLPSDRFSAERTGGSVSTLTIQRTQQEDSAVYLCASSLRGWDETQYFGPGTRLLVL.

V and J are TRBV5-1 and TRBJ2-5; 13 bases fit TRBD2. The CDR3 extends over 17 amino acids. Looked up from germline, CDR1 is SGHRS and CDR2 is YFSETQ. The V and J ends lost 4 bases and 0 bases, in that order; junction bases with no gene match: 6. This chain's CDR3 is CASSPGLAGVYQETQYF. The CDR3 nucleotides read TGCGCCAGCAGCCCCGGACTAGCGGGAGTGTACCAAGAGACCCAGTACTTC.

This clonotype was observed a few times. The chain employs TRBV7-2 and TRBJ2-4; D is unclear. The DNA matches TRBJ2-7 better at its end, which makes the J call doubtful. This CDR3 has 15 residues. Germline V gene sequence: CDR1 SGHTA, CDR2 FQGNSA. CDR3 region: CASSLDLLRNYEQYF. CDR3 bases: TGTGCCAGCAGCTTGGACCTTCTCCGGAACTACGAGCAGTACTTC.

This clonotype was seen only a few times. The gene calls are TRBV6-1 and TRBJ2-5; 12 bases agree with TRBD2. CDR1 and CDR2 (germline): MNHNS, SASEGT. The junction had 9 bases not matched to a gene; V was cut back by 8 bases and J by 5 bases. CDR3 length: 15 amino acids. The CDR3 is CASVTSSGGAETQYF. CDR3 DNA sequence: TGTGCCAGCGTAACCTCTAGCGGGGGGGCCGAGACCCAGTACTTC.

The rearrangement links TRBV21-1 to TRBJ2-5; TRBD1 reflects the table's D call only, with no check against the DNA. TRBV21-1 is a known pseudogene. The CDR3 spans 13 residues. CDR3 loop: CASSIASRKTQYF. The CDR3 coding sequence is TGTGCCAGCAGCATTGCTTCCCGAAAGACCCAGTACTTC.

This clonotype was detected only a few times. CDR3 loop: CASSLAWGQGGGETQYF. The CDR3, as DNA: TGTGCCAGCAGCCTAGCCTGGGGACAGGGGGGAGGAGAGACCCAGTACTTC. The chain is built from TRBV5-8 and TRBJ2-5; 11 nucleotides match TRBD1. In germline, CDR1 is SGHTS, CDR2 YDEGEE. Trimming took 4 bases from V and 4 from J; bases not matched to a gene: 12. CDR3 length: 17 residues.

The chain combines TRBV6-2 or TRBV6-3 with TRBJ1-2, with TRBD1 matching 9 bases. Trimming took 5 bases from V and 8 from J; bases not matched to a gene: 9. This CDR3 region has 14 residues. CDR1 and CDR2 (germline): MNHEY, SVGEGT. The CDR3 region has the DNA TGTGCCAGCAGTCAATCCGGGACAGGGAAGGGCTACACCTTC. Encoded protein: CASSQSGTGKGYTF.

The chain is built from TRBV7-2 and TRBJ2-4; D might be TRBD1 or TRBD2, each matching 5 bases. The CDR3 runs 14 residues. Germline CDR1 SGHTA, CDR2 FQGNSA. Trimming took 4 bases from V and 9 from J, leaving 16 bases between them. The CDR3 DNA reads TGTGCCAGCAGCTCCGCCGGGACCAACGGCATTCAGTACTTC. This translates into CASSSAGTNGIQYF.

The chain joins TRBV29-1 to TRBJ1-4, with D possibly being TRBD1 (5 bases). The CDR3 consists of 12 residues. CDR1 SQVTM and CDR2 ANQGSEA come from the germline V gene. Deletions cut 7 bases from V and 4 bases from J, with 10 bases between. The CDR3 is CSAGHHNEKLFF. The CDR3 region has the DNA TGCAGCGCGGGGCACCATAATGAAAAACTGTTTTTT.

This clonotype was seen more than once but under ten times. J is TRBJ2-1 and V is TRBV5-1; tentatively, D is TRBD1 or TRBD2 (6 bases each). V was trimmed by 4 bases and J by 4 bases, leaving 24 bases between them. Germline lookup yields CDR1 SGHRS and CDR2 YFSETQ. The CDR3 sequence is 18 residues long. The CDR3 protein is CASSLLPSIGGLYNEQFF. The CDR3 nucleotides are TGCGCCAGCAGCCTCCTTCCCTCGATCGGGGGCTTGTACAATGAGCAGTTCTTC. The full variable domain, with the rest looked up from reference TRBV5-1 and TRBJ2-1, is KAGVTQTPRYLIKTRGQQVTLSCSPISGHRSVSWYQQTPGQGLQFLFEYFSETQRNKGNFPGRFSGRQFSNSRSEMNVSTLELGDSALYLCASSLLPSIGGLYNEQFFGPGTRLTVL.

In this sample, this clonotype turned up once. The rearrangement links TRBV28 to TRBJ2-3; either TRBD1 or TRBD2 may fit D (5 bases each). Germline V lookup: CDR1 MDHEN, CDR2 SYDVKM. The CDR3 covers 13 residues. Trimming took 6 bases from V and 2 from J, leaving 9 bases between them. The CDR3 reads CASRGVNTDTQYF. CDR3 sequence (DNA): TGTGCCAGCAGGGGGGTCAACACAGATACGCAGTATTTT.

The chain recombines TRBV18 with TRBJ2-7; 7 bases line up with TRBD1. Unmatched junction bases numbered 11, after V lost 8 bases and J lost 4 bases. Germline-derived CDR1 and CDR2 are KGHSH and LQKENI. The CDR3 contains 14 residues. Here the CDR3 reads CASTDRQGTYEQYF. The CDR3 DNA reads as TGTGCCAGCACCGACCGACAGGGTACTTACGAGCAGTACTTC. Supplemented by reference TRBV18 and TRBJ2-7, the full variable domain reads NAGVMQNPRHLVRRRGQEARLRCSPMKGHSHVYWYRQLPEEGLKFMVYLQKENIIDESGMPKERFSAEFPKEGPSILRIQQVVRGDSAAYFCASTDRQGTYEQYFGPGTRLTVT.

This clonotype was detected only a few times. The chain joins TRBV29-1 to TRBJ2-7; 10 positions agree with TRBD2. The tail of the sequence fits TRBJ2-5 better, so the J call may be wrong. CDR1 and CDR2 from the germline V gene are SQVTM and ANQGSEA. The CDR3 has 13 residues. The DNA of the CDR3 is TGCAGCGTAGGGAGCGGGGGGGAAGAGACCCAGTACTTC. It encodes CSVGSGGEETQYF.

The rearrangement links TRBV11-1 to TRBJ1-1, with D possibly matching TRBD1 (6 bases). The ends were cut back, 5 bases at V and 5 bases at J, with 18 bases in the middle. The CDR3 consists of 15 residues. Germline CDR1 reads SGHAT; CDR2 reads FQDESV (reference sequence). Here the CDR3 reads CASSPRTQGRTEAFF. The CDR3 DNA reads as TGTGCCAGCAGCCCCCGGACTCAGGGGAGAACTGAAGCTTTCTTT. Complete variable domain (other parts from reference TRBV11-1 and TRBJ1-1): EAEVAQSPRYKITEKSQAVAFWCDPISGHATLYWYRQILGQGPELLVQFQDESVVDDSQLPKDRFSAERLKGVDSTLKIQPAELGDSAMYLCASSPRTQGRTEAFFGQGTRLTVV.

This clonotype occurred a few times. The V gene is TRBV28, the J gene TRBJ2-5; 7 bases line up with TRBD1. The J call may be in error: the DNA end matches TRBJ2-7 better. Germline V CDR1 and CDR2: MDHEN, SYDVKM. This CDR3 has 15 residues. The CDR3 DNA follows: TGTGCCAGCAGTCCGGTCCCGACAGGGATCAGCGAGCAGTACTTC. Translation: CASSPVPTGISEQYF.

CDR3 DNA: TGCAGCGTCCGCCTCCCGGTTCCGGACAAACCTAACTATGGCTACACCTTC. It yields the protein CSVRLPVPDKPNYGYTF. The rearrangement uses TRBV29-1 and TRBJ1-2, with a weak D call TRBD1 (5 bases). The CDR3 covers 17 residues. Between the trimmed V and J ends, which lost 6 bases and 0 bases, there was a span of 23 bases. Germline values: CDR1 SQVTM, CDR2 ANQGSEA.

In its sample, this clonotype was seen a few times. A much bigger clone sits one base away, suggesting this may be a read error. CDR3 DNA: TGCAGCGTTGAGGCCCAGGGCTACAATGAGCAGTTCTTC. It specifies CSVEAQGYNEQFF. This chain connects TRBV29-1 to TRBJ2-1, with TRBD1 as a possible D gene (5 bases). This CDR3 contains 13 residues. CDR1 is SQVTM, CDR2 ANQGSEA, per germline. Trimming cost V 3 bases and J 3 bases, with 9 bases left between them.

V is TRBV7-9 and J is TRBJ1-1; D not certain. The CDR3 is 14 amino acids. V lost 1 base and J 2 bases, leaving 8 bases between the germline ends. Germline assignment: CDR1 SEHNR and CDR2 FQNEAQ (reference sequence). In DNA, the CDR3 is TGTGCCAGCAGCTTAGTCGACGAAAACACTGAAGCTTTCTTT. Its translation is CASSLVDENTEAFF.